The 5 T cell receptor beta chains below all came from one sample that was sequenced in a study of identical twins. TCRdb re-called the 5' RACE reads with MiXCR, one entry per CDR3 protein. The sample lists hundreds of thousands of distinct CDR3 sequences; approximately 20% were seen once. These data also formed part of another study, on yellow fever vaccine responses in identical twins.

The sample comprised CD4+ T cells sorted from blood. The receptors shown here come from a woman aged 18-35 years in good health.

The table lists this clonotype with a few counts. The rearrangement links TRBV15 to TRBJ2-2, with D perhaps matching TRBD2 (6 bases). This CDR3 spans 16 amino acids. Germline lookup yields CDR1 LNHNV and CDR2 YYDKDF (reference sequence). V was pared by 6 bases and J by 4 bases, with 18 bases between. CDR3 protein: CATSSGPIGSTGELFF. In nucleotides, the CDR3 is TGTGCCACCAGTTCAGGCCCAATCGGGAGCACCGGGGAGCTGTTTTTT.

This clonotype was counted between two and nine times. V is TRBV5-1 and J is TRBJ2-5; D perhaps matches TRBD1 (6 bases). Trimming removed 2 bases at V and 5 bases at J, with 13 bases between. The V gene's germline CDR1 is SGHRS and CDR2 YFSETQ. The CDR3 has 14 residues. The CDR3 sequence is CASSFGSGVETQYF. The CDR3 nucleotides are TGCGCCAGCAGCTTTGGATCAGGGGTGGAGACCCAGTACTTC.

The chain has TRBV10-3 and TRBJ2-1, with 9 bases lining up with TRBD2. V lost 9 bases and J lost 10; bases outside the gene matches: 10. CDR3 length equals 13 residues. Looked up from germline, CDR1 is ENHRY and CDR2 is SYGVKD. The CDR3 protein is CAMSSGTTEEQFF. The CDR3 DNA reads TGTGCCATGTCTAGCGGGACGACTGAGGAGCAGTTCTTC.

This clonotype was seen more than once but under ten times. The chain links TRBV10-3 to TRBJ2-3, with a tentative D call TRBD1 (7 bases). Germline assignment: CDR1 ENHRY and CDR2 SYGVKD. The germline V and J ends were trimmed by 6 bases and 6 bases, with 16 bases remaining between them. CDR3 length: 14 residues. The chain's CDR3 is CAISQGGPPDTQYF. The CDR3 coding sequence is TGTGCCATCAGCCAGGGGGGACCACCGGATACGCAGTATTTT.

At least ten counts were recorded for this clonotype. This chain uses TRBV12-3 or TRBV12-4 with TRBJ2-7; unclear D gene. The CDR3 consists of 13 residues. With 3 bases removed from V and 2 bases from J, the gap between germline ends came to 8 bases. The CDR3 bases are TGTGCCAGCAGTTTGACCACCGCCTACGAGCAGTACGTC. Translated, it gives CASSLTTAYEQYV.